This TCR beta chain was identified in a study of blood T cell repertoires in COVID-19 (dated by TCRdb to about 2020). For context, the study as a whole: Samples from collaborators originated in the United States, Italy and Spain and spanned both the acute and convalescent phases of COVID-19. The material from the prospective study consisted of cDNA or gDNA derived from T cells, B-cell-depleted T cells, or PBMCs. The dataset comprised deeply sampled blood TCRbeta repertoires from subjects exposed to, actively infected with, or recovered from COVID-19. A freely available public database, intended as a resource for researchers studying the immune response to SARS-CoV-2, is where the repertoires were released. The samples were drawn from the first 160 participants of the ongoing ImmuneRACE study and from 1,254 subjects provided by 6 global collaborators. Sample metadata almost always included a de-identified subject ID, COVID-19 status, age in years and sex. Where available, HLA class I and class II types were taken from metadata supplied by the sample provider and were not determined by assay-based typing. The research as a whole found: Clinical and demographic metadata were provided uncurated, with the amount varying by source and participant.

About this clone: Its antigen remains undetermined. Per-base quality was not reported, and no clone a single base away is much larger than it.

From a lookup of the germline V gene, CDR1 and CDR2 are WSHSY and SAAADI. Including the terminal cysteine and phenylalanine, the CDR3 comprises 14 residues. Solely the CDR3 DNA is kept, with 42 bases framed from the first base. Trimming takes 10 bases from V and 2 bases from J, and the germline ends sit 16 bases apart. The immunoSEQ Assay, a bias-controlled multiplex PCR, was used to amplify TCRbeta CDR3 regions from genomic DNA. The original pipeline was this. Within the assay, amplification of reference gene primers was used to estimate how many nucleated cells each sample contained. To quantify the absolute abundance of each unique TCRbeta CDR3 rearrangement, sequence reads were collapsed and filtered. Productive Simpson clonality was computed per sample as the square root of Simpson's diversity index over productive rearrangements. Sourced from immuneACCESS, this table was stored by TCRdb with only in-frame sequences that have V and J called. A share of the clones is absent; for the studies checked, an unresolved V gene accounts for under half, and the remainder has no known explanation. For V, J and clone size, that table is used; D and trimming come from the DNA. Present in this sample are tens of thousands of clones, around 79% of which were seen just once. The ten largest clones take up 11% of the sample.

Each collaborating institution followed its own protocols to collect whole blood in K2EDTA tubes. Collaborator samples were shipped for TCRbeta analysis as frozen whole blood, isolated PBMCs, or DNA extracted from either sample type. Sequenced material: peripheral blood. The clonotype comes from a man between 50 and 59 years old with acute or convalescent COVID-19. The sequence joins TRBV10-2 to TRBJ2-3, with TRBD2 as a weak D call on 7 bases. The CDR3 protein is CAILEGGPTDTQYF. The nucleotides are TGCGCCATTTTAGAGGGGGGGCCCACAGATACGCAGTATTTT.